This is a list of T cell receptor beta chains from one sample in a study of T cell responses to AZD1222 COVID-19 vaccine. Here immunoSEQ multiplex PCR was the method, and the copy in TCRdb shows in-frame clones only, minus some. Among under 95,000 clones listed, approximately 88% were seen once. This specimen consisted of peripheral blood, obtained on day 0 of AZD1222 vaccination. The receptors here all came from an adult in good health. Each CDR3 is given with its conserved first and last residue. The order of the fields is V gene, clone size, D gene, J gene, CDR3 protein, CDR3 DNA. The D gene is left open where the match is weak. Only part of the rows carry a size: once, few, many, or a class if the clone is expanded.

TRBV28	.	.	TRBJ2-5	CASRQETQYF	TGTGCCAGCCGCCAAGAGACCCAGTACTTC
TRBV7-3	.	.	TRBJ2-3	CASSWKGTDTQYF	TGTGCCAGCAGCTGGAAAGGCACAGATACGCAGTATTTT
TRBV2	.	TRBD1	TRBJ1-4	CASSKDRVGEKLFF	TGTGCCAGCAGTAAGGACAGGGTTGGTGAAAAACTGTTTTTT
TRBV7-2	.	.	TRBJ1-2	CASSLMVNNYGYTF	TGTGCCAGCAGCTTAATGGTGAATAACTATGGCTACACCTTC
TRBV24-1	.	.	TRBJ2-3	CATSDSNLLTAYTDTQYF	TGTGCCACCAGTGATTCGAACCTCCTGACAGCTTACACAGATACGCAGTATTTT
TRBV6-5	few	TRBD1	TRBJ1-2	CASAGQGASGYTF	TGTGCCAGCGCAGGACAGGGGGCCAGTGGCTACACCTTC
TRBV3-1/TRBV3-2	.	.	TRBJ2-1	CASSLGSPKQFF	TGTGCCAGCAGCCTTGGGAGTCCCAAGCAGTTCTTC
TRBV7-9	.	.	TRBJ1-5	CASTRDGSQPQHF	TGTGCCAGCACCAGGGACGGCTCTCAGCCCCAGCATTTT
TRBV29-1	.	.	TRBJ2-5	CSVEPGRETQYF	TGCAGCGTTGAACCGGGGAGAGAGACCCAGTACTTC
TRBV2	.	TRBD1	TRBJ2-7	CASSLDRRAYEQYF	TGTGCCAGCAGTTTGGACAGGCGCGCCTACGAGCAGTACTTC
TRBV7-2	.	TRBD1	TRBJ1-6	CASSTRERDRVYNSPLHF	TGTGCCAGCAGCACACGAGAGCGGGACAGGGTTTATAATTCACCCCTCCACTTT
TRBV5-4	.	.	TRBJ1-2	CASSLEWGGGYTF	TGTGCCAGCAGCCTCGAGTGGGGAGGTGGCTACACCTTC
TRBV10-1	.	TRBD2	TRBJ2-1	CASRGREANYNEQFF	TGCGCCAGCAGGGGTCGGGAGGCCAACTACAATGAGCAGTTCTTC
TRBV16	.	TRBD1	TRBJ1-2	CASSVTGGDYGYTF	TGTGCCAGCAGCGTAACAGGGGGAGACTATGGCTACACCTTC
TRBV28	.	TRBD1	TRBJ1-3	CASSEGTAGNTIYF	TGTGCCAGCAGTGAGGGGACAGCTGGAAACACCATATATTTT
TRBV19	.	.	TRBJ2-2	CASSSPDTGELFF	TGTGCCAGTAGTAGCCCCGACACCGGGGAGCTGTTTTTT
TRBV3-1/TRBV3-2	.	.	TRBJ1-5	CASSHGPGDPNQPQHF	TGTGCCAGCAGCCACGGCCCGGGAGACCCTAATCAGCCCCAGCATTTT
TRBV5-1	.	.	TRBJ2-5	CASSGGQGETQYF	TGCGCCAGCAGCGGGGGACAAGGGGAGACCCAGTACTTC
TRBV7-9	few	TRBD2	TRBJ2-3	CASSLALWTSGLTDTQYF	TGTGCCAGCAGCTTAGCGCTATGGACTAGCGGCCTCACAGATACGCAGTATTTT
TRBV27	.	TRBD2	TRBJ2-7	CASRGMGLAQYEQYF	TGTGCCAGCAGAGGAATGGGACTAGCACAGTACGAGCAGTACTTC
TRBV4-1	.	.	TRBJ2-1	CASSQDFGSTYNEQFF	TGCGCCAGCAGCCAAGATTTCGGATCAACCTACAATGAGCAGTTCTTC
TRBV7-2	.	TRBD2	TRBJ2-1	CASSLASVGSGSSNEQFF	TGTGCCAGCAGCTTAGCCTCGGTAGGTAGCGGGAGCAGTAATGAGCAGTTCTTC
TRBV19	.	.	TRBJ1-3	CASSIEPSSRNTIYF	TGTGCCAGTAGTATAGAACCATCTTCGAGAAACACCATATATTTT
TRBV30	.	.	TRBJ1-2	CAWSRVLSYGYTF	TGTGCCTGGAGCAGGGTGCTGAGCTATGGCTACACCTTC
TRBV11-3	.	.	TRBJ1-1	CASSPDSNTEAFF	TGTGCCAGCAGCCCCGACAGCAACACTGAAGCTTTCTTT
TRBV7-9	.	TRBD1	TRBJ1-4	CASSPPTDRNEKLFF	TGTGCCAGCAGCCCCCCGACGGACAGGAATGAAAAACTGTTTTTT
TRBV28	.	TRBD1	TRBJ2-3	CASSPGQGWTDTQYF	TGTGCCAGCAGTCCAGGACAGGGTTGGACAGATACGCAGTATTTT
TRBV11-1	.	.	TRBJ1-1	CASSTGLMNTEAFF	TGTGCCAGCAGCACGGGACTGATGAACACTGAAGCTTTCTTT
TRBV11-2	.	.	TRBJ2-2	CASSLGQRNTGELFF	TGTGCCAGCAGCCTAGGACAGCGGAACACCGGGGAGCTGTTTTTT
TRBV6-2/TRBV6-3	.	.	TRBJ2-1	CASSEDGESSYNEQFF	TGTGCCAGCAGCGAAGACGGGGAAAGCTCCTACAATGAGCAGTTCTTC
TRBV6-2/TRBV6-3	.	TRBD1	TRBJ1-5	CASSYGTGGAQHF	TGTGCCAGCAGTTACGGGACAGGGGGAGCCCAGCATTTT
TRBV27	.	.	TRBJ1-2	CASSLGRGGNYGYTF	TGTGCCAGCAGTTTAGGGAGGGGAGGCAACTATGGCTACACCTTC
TRBV6-5	.	.	TRBJ1-5	CASSQITLGPQHF	TGTGCCAGCAGCCAAATCACCCTAGGGCCCCAGCATTTT
TRBV6-5	.	TRBD1	TRBJ1-2	CASSYDRGYGYTF	TGTGCCAGCAGTTACGACAGGGGCTATGGCTACACCTTC
TRBV11-3	.	TRBD1	TRBJ1-1	CASSPAPGQAAFF	TGTGCCAGCAGCCCTGCACCCGGACAGGCGGCTTTCTTT
TRBV7-9	.	TRBD2	TRBJ2-7	CASSLAGRVHEQYF	TGTGCCAGCAGCTTAGCAGGGAGGGTCCACGAGCAGTACTTC
TRBV9	.	TRBD2	TRBJ2-1	CASSDVAGVWNEQFF	TGTGCCAGCAGCGATGTAGCGGGGGTTTGGAATGAGCAGTTCTTC
TRBV10-3	.	.	TRBJ1-1	CAISESWSGMAEAFF	TGTGCCATCAGTGAGTCTTGGTCGGGGATGGCTGAAGCTTTCTTT
TRBV12-5	.	.	TRBJ1-5	CASVSSAVGYQPQHF	TGTGCTAGTGTTTCGTCGGCGGTAGGGTATCAGCCCCAGCATTTT
TRBV12-3/TRBV12-4	once	.	TRBJ2-1	CASSWAGEQFF	TGTGCCAGCAGTTGGGCGGGAGAGCAGTTCTTC
TRBV7-8	.	.	TRBJ1-5	CASSLATRISNQPQHF	TGTGCCAGCAGCTTAGCGACTAGAATTAGCAATCAGCCCCAGCATTTT
TRBV19	.	.	TRBJ2-7	CANNTSLPPYEQYF	TGTGCCAACAATACCTCGCTTCCTCCGTACGAGCAGTACTTC
TRBV25-1	.	TRBD1	TRBJ1-1	CASSKDRGWTEAFF	TGTGCCAGCAGTAAAGACAGGGGTTGGACTGAAGCTTTCTTT
TRBV11-2	.	.	TRBJ2-2	CASSLYRGNTGELFF	TGTGCCAGCAGCTTATACCGGGGCAACACCGGGGAGCTGTTTTTT
TRBV6-5	once	.	TRBJ1-1	CASTPSPGRTEAFF	TGTGCCAGCACCCCATCGCCGGGGCGGACTGAAGCTTTCTTT
TRBV6-5	once	.	TRBJ2-7	CASSYSYSSPWEQYF	TGTGCCAGCAGTTACTCCTACAGTTCTCCCTGGGAGCAGTACTTC
TRBV29-1	.	.	TRBJ1-4	CSAETPGREAEKLFF	TGCAGCGCCGAAACCCCCGGGAGAGAAGCCGAAAAACTGTTTTTT
TRBV24-1	.	TRBD1	TRBJ1-2	CATSDGTEGSQSYTF	TGTGCCACCAGTGACGGGACAGAGGGTAGTCAGAGCTACACCTTC
TRBV5-1	.	.	TRBJ1-5	CASSLGGRPNQPQHF	TGCGCCAGCAGCTTGGGGGGACGGCCCAATCAGCCCCAGCATTTT
TRBV28	few	.	TRBJ1-1	CASWSSGNTEAFF	TGTGCCAGCTGGTCTTCGGGGAACACTGAAGCTTTCTTT
TRBV14	.	TRBD2	TRBJ2-1	CASSLQSGVPYNEQFF	TGTGCCAGCAGCCTCCAAAGCGGGGTGCCCTACAATGAGCAGTTCTTC
TRBV28	.	.	TRBJ1-2	CASQDREAYGYTF	TGTGCCAGCCAGGACCGAGAGGCCTATGGCTACACCTTC
TRBV18	.	.	TRBJ1-4	CASSRNAETASNEKLFF	TGTGCCAGCTCCCGAAACGCGGAAACAGCTTCTAATGAAAAACTGTTTTTT
TRBV27	.	.	TRBJ2-6	CASSPSYSAISGANVLTF	TGTGCCAGCAGTCCCAGCTACTCGGCTATCTCTGGGGCCAACGTCCTGACTTTC
TRBV10-1	.	.	TRBJ1-1	CASSDTNRGTEAFF	TGCGCCAGCAGTGACACAAACCGGGGCACTGAAGCTTTCTTT
TRBV6-5	.	TRBD1	TRBJ1-1	CASILGGANTEAFF	TGTGCCAGCATTTTAGGGGGCGCGAACACTGAAGCTTTCTTT
TRBV5-1	.	.	TRBJ2-2	CASSLRRGNTGELFF	TGCGCCAGCAGCTTGCGGCGGGGGAACACCGGGGAGCTGTTTTTT
TRBV13	.	.	TRBJ1-2	CASSRPTQGNLNGYTF	TGTGCCAGCAGCCGGCCGACCCAGGGGAACCTTAATGGCTACACCTTC
TRBV6-1	.	.	TRBJ1-4	CASSEESGRHEKLFF	TGTGCCAGCAGTGAAGAGTCAGGGAGGCATGAAAAACTGTTTTTT
TRBV27	.	.	TRBJ2-3	CASPRGLTDTQYF	TGTGCCAGTCCCAGGGGCCTCACAGATACGCAGTATTTT